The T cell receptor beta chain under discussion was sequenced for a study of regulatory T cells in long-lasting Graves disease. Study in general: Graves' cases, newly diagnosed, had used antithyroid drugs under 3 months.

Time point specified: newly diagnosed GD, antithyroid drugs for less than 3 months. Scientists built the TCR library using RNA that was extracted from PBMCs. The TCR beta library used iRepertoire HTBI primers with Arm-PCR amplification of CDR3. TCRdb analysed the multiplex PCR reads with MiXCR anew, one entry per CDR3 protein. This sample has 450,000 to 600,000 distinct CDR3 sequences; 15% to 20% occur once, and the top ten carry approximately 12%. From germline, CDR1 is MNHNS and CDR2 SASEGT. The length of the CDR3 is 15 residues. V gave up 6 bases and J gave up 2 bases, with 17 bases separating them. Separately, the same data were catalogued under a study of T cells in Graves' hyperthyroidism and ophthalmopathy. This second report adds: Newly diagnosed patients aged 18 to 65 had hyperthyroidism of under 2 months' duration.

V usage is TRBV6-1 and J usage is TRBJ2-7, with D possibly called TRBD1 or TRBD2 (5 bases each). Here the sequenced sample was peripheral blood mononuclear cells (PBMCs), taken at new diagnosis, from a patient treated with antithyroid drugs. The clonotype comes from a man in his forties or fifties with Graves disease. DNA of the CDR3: TGTGCCAGCAGCGACCGGGGCAGGAGCGCCTACGAGCAGTACTTC. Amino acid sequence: CASSDRGRSAYEQYF.